This T cell receptor (beta chain) appears in the sequencing data of a study of PD-1 blockade in classical Hodgkin lymphoma (dated by TCRdb to the early 2020s). Broadly, across the study: Nivolumab dosing was 3 mg/kg intravenously every 2 weeks, continuing until either disease progression or unacceptable toxicity. To define a peripheral blood immune signature of response to PD-1 blockade in classical Hodgkin lymphoma, the study combined TCR beta sequencing with CyTOF. Study-wide conclusions, independent of this receptor: Among trial patients, those achieving complete response had baseline diversity similar to that of newly diagnosed patients, while diversity was significantly lower in partial responders and progressors. Newly diagnosed patients were reported to have lower baseline TCR diversity than healthy donors, and relapsed/refractory patients were reported to have lower baseline TCR diversity still. Lower diversity was observed in patients in whom nivolumab was started less than 1 year after ASCT, and these patients were excluded from later analyses so that confounding by immune reconstitution would be avoided. CD4+ but not CD8+ TCR diversity rose significantly by C4D1 (p=0.0027 vs p=0.16), most apparent in complete responders (p=0.02). The study was restricted to a single clinical trial cohort, and the causes of repertoire differences, possibly disease activity or prior therapy, were left undefined.

Genomic DNA was isolated using the Qiagen DNeasy kit from unsorted PBMCs as well as from negatively selected CD4+ and CD8+ fractions. TCR beta CDR3 regions were subjected to amplification by immunoSEQ multiplex PCR with primers that anneal to V and J segments. A synthetic immune receptor repertoire was used to minimize amplification bias, and any remaining bias was removed computationally after sequencing. The paper's data handling went like this. Custom Python scripts were used to quantify repertoire diversity as the Shannon entropy index. Unsorted, CD4+ and CD8+ repertoires were analyzed separately, except in combined analyses where CD4+ and CD8+ sequences were merged in silico. Clonal expansion was defined as a frequency increase of at least 2-fold after treatment compared with C1D1, and clones undetected at baseline were assigned a pseudocount of 0.5. Clones with 0 or 1 copy at C1D1 were defined as singleton clones, while clones with 2 or more copies were defined as non-singleton clones. Clones expanded in unsorted samples were labelled as CD4+, CD8+ or unknown by matching protein sequences in sorted samples from the same patient. Diversity changes from C1D1 to C4D1 were tested in paired samples using Wilcoxon tests. Sourced from immuneACCESS, this table was stored by TCRdb with only in-frame sequences that have V and J called. A share of the clones is absent; for the studies checked, an unresolved V gene accounts for under half, and the remainder has no known explanation. V and J calls and clone size are as listed in that table; D and trimming were resolved from the DNA. The sample table shows roughly 31,000 clones, and about 85% are seen once. Approximately 2.4% of the sample lies in the top ten.

Regarding this clone: The antigen it recognizes is unknown. Base qualities were left out, and no much larger clone turns up one base away.

Reading from cysteine to phenylalanine, the CDR3 counts 16 amino acids. Only CDR3 DNA is held: 48 bases, read in frame from base 1. At the junction V is shortened by 4 bases and J by 2 bases; bases outside the gene matches: 8. CDR1 is given as SQVTM and CDR2 as ANQGSEA, both from the germline V gene. In light of the paper, this sample's time point label describes: cycle 1 day 1 (C1D1), immediately before nivolumab initiation. Every trial patient had relapsed following autologous stem cell transplantation, and prior brentuximab vedotin exposure was what differed among cohorts A, B and C. Using a Miltenyi CD4+ T cell isolation kit, CD4+ T cells were purified from thawed PBMCs through magnetic negative selection. The trial cohort included 45 to 65 patients with relapsed/refractory classical Hodgkin lymphoma, and each patient had a best overall response of complete response, partial response or progressive disease. Single-agent nivolumab was administered to trial patients in the multi-cohort phase II CheckMate 205 trial. Best overall response was determined by an independent review committee according to the 2007 International Working Group response criteria. PBMCs from the trial were collected at three points: immediately before nivolumab initiation (C1D1), and during therapy at cycle 2 day 1 and cycle 4 day 1. Peripheral blood was collected in 8 mL Vacutainer Cell Preparation Tubes, from which PBMCs were isolated by centrifugation and then cryopreserved. Purified CD4+ and CD8+ fractions were prepared only for cases where an additional PBMC sample was available. On LS columns in a quadroMACS separator, the magnetically labelled cells were depleted, and the flow-through was collected as the purified fraction.

The receptor comes from a human donor with classical Hodgkin lymphoma. The sample was CD4+ T cells from blood, taken at baseline. The chain is made from TRBV29-1 and TRBJ2-7, and TRBD2 aligns with 13 junction nucleotides. The CDR3 reads CSVGSGLAGPTYEQYF. The DNA sequence is given as TGCAGCGTTGGGTCGGGACTAGCGGGACCAACCTACGAGCAGTACTTC.